These T cell receptor beta chains were read from a single sample in a study of cytomegalovirus exposure and HLA in healthy donors. Generated by immunoSEQ multiplex PCR, the TCRdb table keeps only in-frame clones and is missing some. Among around 80,000 clones listed, 75% to 80% were seen once. The sequenced sample consisted of PBMCs. All receptors derive from a female donor in good health and CMV-seronegative. Both conserved end residues are part of each CDR3. The order of the fields is clone size, J gene, D gene, V gene, CDR3 protein, CDR3 DNA. D genes are given only for firm matches. Rows give clone size only sometimes, using once, few, many, or a class for an expanded clone.

abundance: once; j_gene: TRBJ2-7; d_gene: .; v_gene: TRBV5-4; CDR3aa: CASSRQALTDHEQYF; CDR3nt: TGTGCCAGCAGCCGTCAAGCGCTGACAGACCACGAGCAGTACTTC
abundance: .; j_gene: TRBJ2-7; d_gene: TRBD1; v_gene: TRBV18; CDR3aa: CASSPGTGGEYF; CDR3nt: TGTGCCAGCTCACCAGGGACAGGGGGCGAGTACTTC
abundance: once; j_gene: TRBJ1-2; d_gene: .; v_gene: TRBV9; CDR3aa: CASSAYRVWEDYTF; CDR3nt: TGTGCCAGCAGCGCCTACAGGGTGTGGGAAGACTACACCTTC
abundance: .; j_gene: TRBJ1-1; d_gene: .; v_gene: TRBV6-1; CDR3aa: CASTAAAMNTEAFF; CDR3nt: TGTGCCAGCACGGCAGCGGCGATGAACACTGAAGCTTTCTTT
abundance: once; j_gene: TRBJ2-1; d_gene: .; v_gene: TRBV5-6; CDR3aa: CASSNPPGTHEDNEQFF; CDR3nt: TGTGCCAGCAGCAACCCCCCCGGGACTCATGAAGACAATGAGCAGTTCTTC
abundance: .; j_gene: TRBJ2-1; d_gene: TRBD1; v_gene: TRBV7-9; CDR3aa: CASSLGDRAHNEQFF; CDR3nt: TGTGCCAGCAGCTTAGGTGACAGGGCTCACAATGAGCAGTTCTTC
abundance: .; j_gene: TRBJ2-1; d_gene: TRBD1; v_gene: TRBV18; CDR3aa: CASSRGDRDEQFF; CDR3nt: TGTGCCAGCTCACGGGGGGACAGGGATGAGCAGTTCTTC
abundance: .; j_gene: TRBJ2-2; d_gene: .; v_gene: TRBV7-9; CDR3aa: CASSLRRDTGELFF; CDR3nt: TGTGCCAGCAGCTTACGCCGCGACACCGGGGAGCTGTTTTTT
abundance: .; j_gene: TRBJ2-3; d_gene: .; v_gene: TRBV5-4; CDR3aa: CASSSAGTSTDTQYF; CDR3nt: TGTGCCAGCAGCTCGGCCGGGACTAGCACAGATACGCAGTATTTT
abundance: few; j_gene: TRBJ1-1; d_gene: TRBD1; v_gene: TRBV27; CDR3aa: CASSRRTGRGTEAFF; CDR3nt: TGTGCCAGCAGTCGGAGGACAGGGAGAGGCACTGAAGCTTTCTTT
abundance: .; j_gene: TRBJ2-7; d_gene: .; v_gene: TRBV7-9; CDR3aa: CASSHGQDYEQYF; CDR3nt: TGTGCCAGCAGCCACGGCCAGGACTACGAGCAGTACTTC
abundance: .; j_gene: TRBJ2-1; d_gene: .; v_gene: TRBV29-1; CDR3aa: CSAAQGLYNEQFF; CDR3nt: TGCAGCGCTGCTCAGGGCCTCTACAATGAGCAGTTCTTC
abundance: .; j_gene: TRBJ2-1; d_gene: .; v_gene: TRBV7-9; CDR3aa: CASSYPGNNEQFF; CDR3nt: TGTGCCAGCAGCTACCCCGGTAACAATGAGCAGTTCTTC
abundance: .; j_gene: TRBJ2-7; d_gene: .; v_gene: TRBV28; CDR3aa: CASSFGSEQYF; CDR3nt: TGTGCCAGCAGTTTTGGCAGCGAGCAGTACTTC
abundance: .; j_gene: TRBJ2-7; d_gene: TRBD2; v_gene: TRBV15; CDR3aa: CATSRGTSGRAGAEQYF; CDR3nt: TGTGCCACCAGCAGAGGGACTAGCGGGAGGGCCGGAGCCGAGCAGTACTTC
abundance: once; j_gene: TRBJ2-7; d_gene: TRBD2; v_gene: TRBV7-9; CDR3aa: CASSPRGVAGGEQYF; CDR3nt: TGTGCCAGCAGCCCGAGAGGTGTAGCGGGAGGCGAGCAGTACTTC
abundance: .; j_gene: TRBJ1-4; d_gene: .; v_gene: TRBV5-5; CDR3aa: CASSPEVATNEKLFF; CDR3nt: TGTGCCAGCAGCCCGGAGGTTGCAACTAATGAAAAACTGTTTTTT
abundance: .; j_gene: TRBJ2-1; d_gene: TRBD2; v_gene: TRBV5-1; CDR3aa: CASSFASGTSGASSYNEQFF; CDR3nt: TGCGCCAGCAGCTTCGCATCCGGGACTAGCGGGGCAAGCTCCTACAATGAGCAGTTCTTC
abundance: .; j_gene: TRBJ2-2; d_gene: .; v_gene: TRBV5-6; CDR3aa: CASSFGGRNRITGELFF; CDR3nt: TGTGCCAGCAGCTTCGGGGGTCGGAACCGAATCACCGGGGAGCTGTTTTTT
abundance: once; j_gene: TRBJ2-7; d_gene: TRBD1; v_gene: TRBV28; CDR3aa: CASSPWSDRGSYEQYF; CDR3nt: TGTGCCAGCAGTCCATGGTCGGACAGGGGCTCCTACGAGCAGTACTTC
abundance: few; j_gene: TRBJ2-7; d_gene: TRBD1; v_gene: TRBV5-6; CDR3aa: CASSHDYRQGYEQYF; CDR3nt: TGTGCCAGCAGCCATGACTACCGACAGGGATACGAGCAGTACTTC
abundance: few; j_gene: TRBJ1-1; d_gene: TRBD1; v_gene: TRBV29-1; CDR3aa: CSVVGQGFRTEAFF; CDR3nt: TGCAGCGTTGTGGGACAGGGTTTTCGCACTGAAGCTTTCTTT
abundance: .; j_gene: TRBJ1-5; d_gene: .; v_gene: TRBV6-1; CDR3aa: CASSFSGTDQPQHF; CDR3nt: TGTGCCAGCAGTTTTAGCGGGACCGATCAGCCCCAGCATTTT
abundance: .; j_gene: TRBJ2-3; d_gene: TRBD1; v_gene: TRBV19; CDR3aa: CASSPRQGADTQYF; CDR3nt: TGTGCCAGTAGCCCTAGACAGGGCGCAGATACGCAGTATTTT
abundance: .; j_gene: TRBJ2-7; d_gene: TRBD1; v_gene: TRBV6-1; CDR3aa: CASRTTGDSSYEQYF; CDR3nt: TGTGCCAGCAGAACAACAGGGGACAGCTCCTACGAGCAGTACTTC
abundance: .; j_gene: TRBJ2-7; d_gene: .; v_gene: TRBV5-8; CDR3aa: CASSLSGFSTYEQYF; CDR3nt: TGTGCCAGCAGCTTGTCGGGTTTCAGCACCTACGAGCAGTACTTC
abundance: .; j_gene: TRBJ2-3; d_gene: .; v_gene: TRBV4-3; CDR3aa: CASSQDHPGLGRTSTDTQYF; CDR3nt: TGCGCCAGCAGCCAAGATCATCCCGGGCTTGGAAGGACTAGCACAGATACGCAGTATTTT
abundance: .; j_gene: TRBJ2-6; d_gene: TRBD1; v_gene: TRBV28; CDR3aa: CASMNPPGTGGAGANVLTF; CDR3nt: TGTGCCAGCATGAACCCACCCGGGACAGGGGGAGCAGGGGCCAACGTCCTGACTTTC
abundance: .; j_gene: TRBJ2-7; d_gene: .; v_gene: TRBV10-3; CDR3aa: CAISEESSYEQYF; CDR3nt: TGTGCCATCAGTGAGGAGAGCTCCTACGAGCAGTACTTC
abundance: .; j_gene: TRBJ2-3; d_gene: .; v_gene: TRBV29-1; CDR3aa: CSVQDWRSTDTQYF; CDR3nt: TGCAGCGTCCAGGACTGGCGAAGCACAGATACGCAGTATTTT
abundance: few; j_gene: TRBJ1-1; d_gene: TRBD1; v_gene: TRBV6-5; CDR3aa: CASSGVGQGWSEAFF; CDR3nt: TGTGCCAGCAGTGGGGTGGGACAGGGGTGGAGTGAAGCTTTCTTT
abundance: .; j_gene: TRBJ2-3; d_gene: .; v_gene: TRBV6-1; CDR3aa: CASSETGIADTQYF; CDR3nt: TGTGCCAGCAGTGAAACAGGGATTGCAGATACGCAGTATTTT
abundance: .; j_gene: TRBJ2-7; d_gene: TRBD1; v_gene: TRBV4-2; CDR3aa: CASSPDVRDRAYEQYF; CDR3nt: TGTGCCAGCAGCCCCGATGTGAGGGACAGAGCCTACGAGCAGTACTTC
abundance: .; j_gene: TRBJ1-1; d_gene: .; v_gene: TRBV19; CDR3aa: CASSTKTGNTEAFF; CDR3nt: TGTGCCAGTAGTACCAAGACAGGGAACACTGAAGCTTTCTTT
abundance: once; j_gene: TRBJ1-5; d_gene: .; v_gene: TRBV19; CDR3aa: CASSMEGDSNQPQHF; CDR3nt: TGTGCCAGTAGTATGGAAGGGGATAGCAATCAGCCCCAGCATTTT
abundance: .; j_gene: TRBJ1-1; d_gene: .; v_gene: TRBV30; CDR3aa: CAWPRAGATNTEAFF; CDR3nt: TGTGCCTGGCCCCGGGCGGGGGCGACGAACACTGAAGCTTTCTTT
abundance: .; j_gene: TRBJ1-2; d_gene: .; v_gene: TRBV5-4; CDR3aa: CASSLDPNSPYNYGYTF; CDR3nt: TGTGCCAGCAGCTTGGATCCCAACTCCCCTTATAACTATGGCTACACCTTC
abundance: .; j_gene: TRBJ2-3; d_gene: TRBD2; v_gene: TRBV5-4; CDR3aa: CASSLDGLAGGSTDTQYF; CDR3nt: TGTGCCAGCAGCTTGGATGGTCTAGCGGGGGGCTCCACAGATACGCAGTATTTT
abundance: .; j_gene: TRBJ2-3; d_gene: TRBD2; v_gene: TRBV7-6; CDR3aa: CASSSVAGTTDTQYF; CDR3nt: TGTGCCAGCAGCTCAGTAGCGGGGACAACAGATACGCAGTATTTT
abundance: .; j_gene: TRBJ2-7; d_gene: .; v_gene: TRBV5-1; CDR3aa: CASSLGSPGEQYF; CDR3nt: TGCGCCAGCAGCTTGGGGTCCCCAGGCGAGCAGTACTTC